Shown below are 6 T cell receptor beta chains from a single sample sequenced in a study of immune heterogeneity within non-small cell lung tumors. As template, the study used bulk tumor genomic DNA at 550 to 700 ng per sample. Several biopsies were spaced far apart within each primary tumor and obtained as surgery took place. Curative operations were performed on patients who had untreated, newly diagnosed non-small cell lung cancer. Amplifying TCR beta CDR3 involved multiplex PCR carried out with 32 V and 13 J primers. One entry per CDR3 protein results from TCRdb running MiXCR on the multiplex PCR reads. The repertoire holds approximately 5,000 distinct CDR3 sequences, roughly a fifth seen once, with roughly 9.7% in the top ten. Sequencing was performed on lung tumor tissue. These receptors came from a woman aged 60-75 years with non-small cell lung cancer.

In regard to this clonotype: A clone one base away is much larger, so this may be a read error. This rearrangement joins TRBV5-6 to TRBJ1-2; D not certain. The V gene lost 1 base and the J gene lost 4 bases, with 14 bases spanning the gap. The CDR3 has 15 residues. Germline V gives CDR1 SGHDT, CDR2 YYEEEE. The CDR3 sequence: CASSLRVVPGYGYTF. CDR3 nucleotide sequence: TGTGCCAGCAGCTTGCGGGTCGTCCCTGGCTATGGCTACACCTTC.

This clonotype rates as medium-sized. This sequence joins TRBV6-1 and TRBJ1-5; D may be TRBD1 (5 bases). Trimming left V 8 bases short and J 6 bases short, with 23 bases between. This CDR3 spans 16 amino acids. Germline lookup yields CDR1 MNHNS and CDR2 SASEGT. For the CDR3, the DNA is TGTGCCAGCCGACGGATCTCTCGAGGGGCTCGTCAGCCCCAGCATTTT. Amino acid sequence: CASRRISRGARQPQHF.

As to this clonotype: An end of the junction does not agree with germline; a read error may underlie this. In DNA form, the CDR3 reads TGCGCCAGCAGCCAATTTGGGCAGGTTAGCACACATACGCAGTATTTT. It encodes CASSQFGQVSTHTQYF. The J gene is TRBJ2-3, the V gene TRBV4-3; D ambiguous. Per the germline V gene, CDR1 is LGHNA and CDR2 is YSLEER. CDR3 length: 16 residues.

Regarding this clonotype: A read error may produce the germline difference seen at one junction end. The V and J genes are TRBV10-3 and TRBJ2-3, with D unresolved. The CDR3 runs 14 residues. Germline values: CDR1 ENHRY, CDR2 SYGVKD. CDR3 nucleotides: TGTGCCACCAGTGAGCTCCTCGAAGCCCATACGCAGTATTTT. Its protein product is CATSELLEAHTQYF.

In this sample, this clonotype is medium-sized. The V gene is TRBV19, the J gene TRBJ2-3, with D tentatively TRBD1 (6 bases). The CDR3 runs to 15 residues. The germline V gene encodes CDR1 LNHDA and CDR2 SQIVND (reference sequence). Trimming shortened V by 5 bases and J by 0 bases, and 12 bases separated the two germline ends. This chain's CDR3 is CASSSHRVSTDTQYF. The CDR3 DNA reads TGTGCCAGTAGTTCACACAGGGTTAGCACAGATACGCAGTATTTT.

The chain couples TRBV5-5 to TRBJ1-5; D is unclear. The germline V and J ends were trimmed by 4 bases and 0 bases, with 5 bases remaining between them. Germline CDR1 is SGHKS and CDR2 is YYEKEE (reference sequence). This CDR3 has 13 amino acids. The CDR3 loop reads CASSHYSNQPQHF. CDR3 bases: TGTGCCAGCAGCCATTATAGCAATCAGCCCCAGCATTTT.